This passage covers 21 T cell receptor beta chains from one sample sequenced in a study of T cells after yellow fever vaccination. Via MiXCR, TCRdb re-called the 5' RACE reads, giving one row per CDR3 protein. Here the sample spans about 500,000 distinct CDR3 sequences, approximately 16% being singletons. The source material was PBMCs, sampled 5 to 6 days after the first yellow fever vaccination. Receptors originate from a man younger than 35 who received the YFV17D yellow fever vaccine.

CDR3 region: CASSEQRYEQYF. CDR3 coding DNA: TGTGCCAGCAGTGAACAGAGGTACGAGCAGTACTTC. The chain links TRBV6-1 to TRBJ2-7, with unresolved D. Germline lookup yields CDR1 MNHNS and CDR2 SASEGT. The CDR3 sequence is 12 residues long. V was trimmed by 2 bases and J by 4 bases, leaving 6 bases between them.

The chain has TRBV7-8 and TRBJ1-4; a possible D gene is TRBD1 (6 bases). V was trimmed by 5 bases and J by 8 bases, leaving 18 bases between them. Germline V gene data show CDR1 as SGHVS and CDR2 as FQNEAQ. This CDR3 has 15 residues. The CDR3 loop is CASSRRTVNGEKLFF. CDR3 DNA sequence: TGTGCCAGCAGCAGAAGGACAGTCAACGGGGAAAAACTGTTTTTT.

The rearrangement links TRBV7-2 to TRBJ2-3, with D possibly TRBD2 on 5 matching bases. CDR3 length equals 15 residues. The V gene's germline CDR1 is SGHTA and CDR2 FQGNSA. Trimming left V 5 bases short and J 1 base short, with 13 bases between. CDR3 nucleotide sequence: TGTGCCAGCAGCCCCCGGGGTCCGGGCACAGATACGCAGTATTTT. Translating gives CASSPRGPGTDTQYF. The whole variable domain, filled in from reference TRBV7-2 and TRBJ2-3, reads GAGVSQSPSNKVTEKGKDVELRCDPISGHTALYWYRQSLGQGLEFLIYFQGNSAPDKSGLPSDRFSAERTGGSVSTLTIQRTQQEDSAVYLCASSPRGPGTDTQYFGPGTRLTVL.

The V call is TRBV15, the J call TRBJ2-2, with 8 bases identical to TRBD1. Germline CDR1 is LNHNV and CDR2 is YYDKDF (reference sequence). V was clipped by 5 bases and J by 0 bases; unmatched bases: 14. The CDR3 loop spans 19 amino acids. In DNA form, the CDR3 reads TGTGCCACCAGCCTCGGACAGGGCAGAGACCCCGCGAACACCGGGGAGCTGTTTTTT. This codes for CATSLGQGRDPANTGELFF. The full variable domain, its missing parts supplied by reference TRBV15 and TRBJ2-2, is DAMVIQNPRYQVTQFGKPVTLSCSQTLNHNVMYWYQQKSSQAPKLLFHYYDKDFNNEADTPDNFQSRRPNTSFCFLDIRSPGLGDTAMYLCATSLGQGRDPANTGELFFGEGSRLTVL.

The rearrangement uses TRBV12-3 or TRBV12-4 and TRBJ2-5, with 7 bases identical to TRBD1. The V segment lost 4 bases and the J segment 4 bases; nucleotides outside the gene matches: 12. This CDR3 has 16 amino acids. The CDR3 is CASSWHRQGLAETQYF. The CDR3 DNA sequence: TGTGCCAGCAGTTGGCACCGACAGGGTCTAGCAGAGACCCAGTACTTC.

The genes are TRBV29-1 and TRBJ1-2; TRBD1 matches 9 bases. V dropped 5 bases and J dropped 8; count of bases not matched to a gene: 3. The CDR3 is made up of 11 amino acids. The V gene's germline CDR1 is SQVTM and CDR2 ANQGSEA. CDR3 in amino acids: CSVYRGPGYTF. In DNA form, the CDR3 reads TGCAGCGTTTACAGGGGGCCCGGCTACACCTTC.

This clonotype has ten or more counts. The chain uses TRBV5-1 and TRBJ1-4; D not certain. Trimming took 4 bases from V and 6 from J, leaving 10 bases between them. The CDR3 contains 13 residues. CDR1 and CDR2 from the germline V gene are SGHRS and YFSETQ. Here the CDR3 reads CASSPMTDEKLFF. The CDR3 DNA is TGCGCCAGCAGCCCGATGACGGATGAAAAACTGTTTTTT.

This clonotype appeared many times. V is TRBV28 and J is TRBJ2-5, with D perhaps matching TRBD1 (5 bases). V was clipped by 6 bases and J by 1 base, with 9 bases between them. The CDR3 covers 13 residues. The germline CDR1 and CDR2 sequences are MDHEN and SYDVKM. CDR3 loop: CASRPQGQETQYF. The CDR3 DNA reads as TGTGCCAGCAGGCCCCAGGGCCAAGAGACCCAGTACTTC.

The V call is TRBV6-6, the J call TRBJ2-7, with D perhaps TRBD2 (6 bases). The V gene lost 5 bases and the J gene lost 4 bases, with 9 bases spanning the gap. This CDR3 is built from 12 residues. Germline CDR1 reads MNHNY; CDR2 reads SVGAGI (reference sequence). The CDR3 is CASSRTIYEQYV. Written as DNA, the CDR3 is TGTGCCAGCAGTCGGACTATTTACGAGCAGTACGTC.

CDR3 DNA sequence: TGTGCCAGCAGTTTGACTACTAACTATGGCTACACCTTC. Residues: CASSLTTNYGYTF. The chain is built from TRBV6-5 and TRBJ1-2; D unresolved. CDR3 size: 13 residues. CDR1 and CDR2 from the germline V gene are MNHEY and SVGAGI. Trimming removed 4 bases from V and 0 bases from J, with 6 bases in between.

The sample holds a few counts of this clonotype. V gene TRBV5-1 combines with J gene TRBJ2-2; 7 nucleotides match TRBD1. This CDR3 is built from 14 residues. The V and J ends lost 4 bases and 5 bases, in that order; junction bases with no gene match: 5. Germline lookup yields CDR1 SGHRS and CDR2 YFSETQ. The CDR3 region has the DNA TGCGCCAGCAGCACGACAGGGAATACCGGGGAGCTGTTTTTT. Its translation is CASSTTGNTGELFF.

V usage is TRBV25-1 and J usage is TRBJ1-2, with 7 bases fitting TRBD1. V lost 4 bases, J lost 4 bases, and 9 bases stayed unmatched. The CDR3 has 15 amino acids. Per germline, CDR1 MGHDK and CDR2 SYGVNS. Here the CDR3 reads CASSVGTAWSYGYTF. Here the CDR3 DNA reads TGTGCCAGCAGTGTCGGGACAGCCTGGAGCTATGGCTACACCTTC.

V gene TRBV20-1 combines with J gene TRBJ1-5; 8 bases match TRBD1. Germline V gene lookup returns CDR1 DFQATT and CDR2 SNEGSKA (reference sequence). The junction had 6 bases not matched to a gene; V was cut back by 6 bases and J by 2 bases. The CDR3 covers 14 residues. The CDR3 nucleotides read TGCAGTGCGCCGAAGGGACAGGGCAATCAGCCCCAGCATTTT. This gives the protein CSAPKGQGNQPQHF.

Only one count was recorded for this clonotype. V is TRBV7-2 and J is TRBJ2-5; D remains unclear. This CDR3 region has 15 residues. V gave up 1 base and J gave up 5 bases, with 14 bases separating them. Germline CDR1 reads SGHTA; CDR2 reads FQGNSA. In DNA form, the CDR3 reads TGTGCCAGCAGCTTAGTGGCATCCGGCTCGGAGACCCAGTACTTC. Translation gives CASSLVASGSETQYF.

In its sample, this clonotype was seen a few times. The chain has TRBV12-3 or TRBV12-4 and TRBJ2-1; D unresolved. V lost 7 bases, J lost 5 bases, and 15 bases lay in between. The length of the CDR3 is 14 residues. CDR3 DNA: TGTGCCAGCACTCTGGCGCTCAGCCACAATGAGCAGTTCTTC. Translated, it gives CASTLALSHNEQFF.

The rearrangement joins TRBV28 to TRBJ1-6, with 8 bases aligning to TRBD1. Germline assignment: CDR1 MDHEN and CDR2 SYDVKM. The V and J ends lost 5 bases and 9 bases, in that order; junction bases with no gene match: 6. This CDR3 contains 14 residues. CDR3 coding DNA: TGTGCCAGCAGTACCTGGACAGGGCGTTCACCCCTCCACTTT. Translated, it gives CASSTWTGRSPLHF.

The chain's CDR3 is CSAALRQGSTDTQYF. CDR3 nucleotide sequence: TGCAGTGCTGCTCTGCGACAGGGAAGCACAGATACGCAGTATTTT. This chain links TRBV20-1 with TRBJ2-3, with TRBD1 identical over 7 bases. With V trimmed by 5 bases and J by 0 bases, 8 bases remained unmatched. Germline CDR1 reads DFQATT; CDR2 reads SNEGSKA (reference sequence). The CDR3 consists of 15 residues.

This clonotype was seen only a few times. The V call is TRBV5-1, the J call TRBJ2-2; 9 bases line up with TRBD1. Germline CDR1 reads SGHRS; CDR2 reads YFSETQ. The CDR3 length is 15 residues. After removal of 8 bases from V and 5 bases from J, the junction contained 10 bases not matched to a gene. CDR3 loop: CASRAGTGRTGELFF. The DNA for the CDR3 is TGCGCCAGTCGAGCGGGGACAGGGAGGACCGGGGAGCTGTTTTTT.

In DNA, the CDR3 is TGTGCCAGTACGCGGACAGGGGGCATTACCGGGGAGCTGTTTTTT. Protein sequence: CASTRTGGITGELFF. The gene calls are TRBV19 and TRBJ2-2; 11 bases align to TRBD1. Germline V lookup: CDR1 LNHDA, CDR2 SQIVND (reference sequence). CDR3 length: 15 residues. The J segment lost 5 bases and the V segment lost 7 bases, leaving 6 bases of the junction unmatched.

The chain has TRBV5-1 and TRBJ2-5; TRBD2 matches 8 bases. CDR3 length: 16 residues. Germline CDR1 and CDR2: SGHRS and YFSETQ. Trimming at V came to 0 bases and at J to 5 bases, leaving 9 bases not matched to a gene. CDR3 DNA: TGCGCCAGCAGCTTGGGTGTTAGCGGGGTCGGGGAGACCCAGTACTTC. It is translated as CASSLGVSGVGETQYF.

This clonotype was counted many times. V is TRBV20-1 and J is TRBJ2-5; 9 bases align to TRBD2. The CDR3 runs 15 residues. Germline V CDR1 and CDR2: DFQATT, SNEGSKA (reference sequence). The V and J ends lost 3 bases and 4 bases, in that order; junction bases with no gene match: 9. The CDR3, as DNA: TGCAGTGCTAGCGATTTTTCGCGGGGGGGAGAGACCCAGTACTTC. Its protein product is CSASDFSRGGETQYF.